This T cell receptor beta chain was identified in a study of cytomegalovirus exposure and HLA in healthy donors (TCRdb year 2017). With respect to the entire study: According to an earlier analysis of 587 of the donors, some 180 million T cells yielded some 110 million unique TCR beta sequences and around 280 Gb of sequence data. An early release covering about 600 HLA-typed donors comprised about 300 gigabases of sequencing data and around 86 million unique TCR sequences. Of the approximately 370 genotyped donors, roughly 80% were placed in the genetic ancestry cluster associated with self-reported Caucasian donors. The study aimed to test whether signatures of past pathogen exposure could be identified by cataloging public T cell receptors. Using immunosequencing, the study profiled T cell repertoires from around 680 subjects and related those repertoires to cytomegalovirus serostatus. In addition to the first cohort of roughly 670 subjects, a separate validation cohort of 130 or so different subjects was used. High-throughput TCR immunosequencing, statistical association of individual TCRs with disease status, and machine learning were combined to predict cytomegalovirus infection status. A later analysis re-examined previously published TCR beta repertoires from more than 600 donors and added high-resolution HLA genotyping to investigate patterns of TCR occurrence. In the later analysis, no new phenotypic data were used to find candidate immune exposures; instead, reliance was placed on TCR beta sequences and their occurrence across donors. An earlier analysis of some 600 of the donors applied high-throughput TCR beta sequencing to assess whether each TCR beta V gene segment acted as functional or pseudogenic. Donor age, sex, ethnicity and CMV serostatus were compiled together with the repertoire data. In a later genetic analysis, genome-wide SNP genotypes for about 60% of the 666 donors were used, and that subset was treated as a discovery cohort. Every discovery cohort repertoire had been produced on one sequencing platform. Class I and class II HLA loci were covered by the typing at four-digit resolution. The number of donors typed differed by locus, with about 629-630 for A, B, C, DRB1 and DQB1, around 520 for DQA1, 606 for DPA1, and roughly 450 for DPB1. Roughly 5 DR-DQ haplotypes were handled as single units for association and clustering, since linkage in the cohort was strong. Across around 400 genotyped donors of the cohort, an average of roughly 200,000 unique TCR beta nucleotide sequences per donor were sequenced, and 15% to 20% of those sequences were non-productive. On the study overall, not on this receptor specifically: When HLA alleles, especially DR and DQ, strongly co-occurred, attributing TCR associations to individual alleles was difficult. A few of the identified cytomegalovirus-associated TCR beta chains were confirmed in vitro to be specific for cytomegalovirus antigens. In a later analysis, TCR association rates were found to vary across HLA loci, with the most associated TCRs seen for DRB1 alleles and the fewest for HLA-C alleles. Because some donors lacked HLA typing at each locus, the association tests relied only on the typed subset. Approximately 16 rarely observed V segments, including chromosome 9 orphons, were excluded from the earlier analysis of a few hundred of the donors because counts were too low. Correlated functional status among segregating V segments might be attributable to linkage disequilibrium, but an unknown experimental factor could not be ruled out. In a later analysis, 15,000 to 20,000 TCR beta sequences were associated with specific HLA alleles at a false discovery rate of 0.05. Presence/absence analyses assumed roughly uniform sequencing depth across donors, an assumption that may not hold. The classifier was reported to diagnose cytomegalovirus status with high specificity and sensitivity in both the original cohort and the validation cohort. In a later analysis, HLA-associated TCR beta chains showed more clonal expansion and lower generation probabilities than non-associated chains that were equally common. In the study, some 160 TCR beta chains were listed as associated with cytomegalovirus. Several of the top co-occurrence clusters appeared to be linked to parvovirus B19, influenza, CMV and Epstein-Barr virus, according to a later analysis. Some IMGT-functional V segments, including TRBV6-2 and TRBV6-3, could not be distinguished by the 87-base-pair reads and were therefore excluded. A later genetic analysis associated a missense DCLRE1C variant with V-gene and J-gene trimming of TCR beta chains, and an independent cohort replicated the association. According to the authors, the approach could potentially be generalized to other disease states and immunological phenotypes. Only TCR beta chains were sequenced in this cohort, and the absence of alpha or paired-chain data limited detectable features. A group of highly shared sequence variants was considered likely to be a technical artifact of the sequencing pipeline. Broadly in line with IMGT annotations, most TCR beta V segments showed up in productive rearrangements about 90% or about 30% of the time in an earlier analysis of 587 of the donors. In a later analysis, most CMV-associated TCR beta chains were found to appear HLA-restricted, with HLA associations seemingly driven largely by CMV exposure. Compared with the roughly 700-donor mean, donors in an Asian-associated ancestry cluster had fewer N-insertions in productive TCRs, according to a later genetic analysis. CMV serostatus was the only immune exposure information available for the cohort. A further reported finding was that TCR beta sequences accurately predicted the HLA-A and HLA-B alleles for most subjects in the first cohort. Across donors, most TCR sequences were observed very rarely, whereas some public TCRs were present in many individuals.

Library preparation used the immunoSEQ multiplex PCR assay. The multiplex PCR relied on a mix of 60 forward primers for TCR Vbeta segments and 13 reverse primers for TCR Jbeta segments. The CDR3 region of rearranged TCR beta genes was amplified from genomic DNA by a multiplex PCR assay. Amplified TCR beta libraries were sequenced as 87-base-pair reads on the Illumina HiSeq System. The authors' analysis ran thus. A later analysis tallied approximately 87 million unique TCR beta chains across the 666 repertoires, and approximately 9.9 million of those chains were shared by two or more donors. Raw reads were error-corrected and collapsed into unique sequences by a nearest-neighbor algorithm in which closely related sequences were merged to remove PCR and sequencing errors. V, D and J gene segments were assigned by aligning CDR3 sequences to IMGT reference sequences. For a sequence to be retained, a match of at least six nucleotides to both a V gene segment and a J gene segment was required. Rearrangements were classified as productive when the CDR3 lacked stop codons and remained in frame with V and J, and all other rearrangements were classified as non-productive. CDR3 was defined by IMGT convention, running from the second conserved V-encoded cysteine to the conserved J-encoded phenylalanine. The earlier analysis of 587 of the donors excluded sequences that lacked an unambiguous match to a single V gene segment. An earlier analysis of fewer than 650 of the donors classified V segments as functional when productive rearrangements were above 56.7% and as segregating when the standard deviation between donors was above 5%. A statistical classification framework was developed to diagnose cytomegalovirus status using the catalog of TCR beta chain sequences. In a later analysis, TCR nucleotide sequences were compared against IMGT/GENE-DB human TR gene sequences so that V and J genes could be assigned. A later analysis assigned CDR3 sequences and most-parsimonious VDJ recombination scenarios with the TCRdist pipeline. In a later analysis, each TCR beta chain was defined by its CDR3 amino acid sequence together with its V-gene family, and reads without a unique V-gene family were excluded. As a way to deal with suspected cross-contamination and a sequencing artifact, a later analysis dropped 450 to 600 nucleotide sequences that were highly shared and had low generation probability. A later analysis calculated a clonal expansion index for each public chain from normalized within-repertoire ranks of inferred template counts. Generation probabilities in a later analysis came from a VDJ recombination model fitted to out-of-frame rearrangements, and those results were checked against IGoR. In a later analysis, hypergeometric tests were used to score TCR-TCR, TCR-HLA and TCR-CMV co-occurrence, with a repertoire-size bias correction applied to TCR pairs. In a later analysis, false discovery rates were estimated by permuting HLA or CMV assignments 20 times. In a later analysis, co-occurring TCRs were grouped using DBSCAN, with TCRdist sequence similarity added in when clustering inside HLA-allele-positive subsets. For co-occurrence clustering, repertoires with fewer than 30,000 or more than 120,000 public chains were excluded, along with 5 or 6 repertoires with anomalous nucleotide sharing. As stored in TCRdb, this immuneACCESS dataset retains in-frame rearrangements with V and J assigned. A fraction of the clones does not appear; measured against another copy, unresolved V genes explain less than half of the discrepancy, and the remainder lacks a known reason. The V and J calls and clone size were taken over from that table, and D and trimming were inferred from the DNA. For this sample there are roughly 180,000 clones; over 80% appear just once. In total, the top ten clones hold roughly 4.5% of the sample.

In total, just over 650 healthy bone marrow donors made up the cohort. At the time of sampling, every cohort member was nominally healthy, though immune exposures that went unrecorded were likely present. The donor was CMV seropositive and belonged to the group of more than 250 seropositive cohort members. A peripheral blood sample was provided by each donor, and peripheral blood mononuclear cells were used for TCR beta sequencing. Genomic DNA extraction from the blood cell samples was performed with the Qiagen DNeasy Blood Extraction Kit. Trimming removed 4 bases from V and 2 bases from J; the gene matches leave 5 bases unexplained. The CDR3, from cysteine to phenylalanine, totals 14 residues. The sequence is cut down to CDR3 DNA, 42 bases in frame from base 1. The germline V gene (reference sequence) yields SGHNT for CDR1 and YYREEE for CDR2. Of note for this clone: Its specific antigen is unknown. Base quality data are lacking; no much larger clone is found one base away. Distinct nucleotide sequences in the sample also encode this CDR3.

The source material was PBMCs. This receptor chain uses TRBV5-4 and TRBJ2-5, with TRBD1 identical over 7 junction bases. The clonotype originates from a woman aged 45-59 years in good health and CMV-seropositive. Read as DNA, the sequence is TGTGCCAGCAGCCTCCGGGACAGACAAGAGACCCAGTACTTC. It specifies CASSLRDRQETQYF.